This T cell receptor beta chain was identified during a study of cytomegalovirus exposure and HLA in healthy donors. About the research overall: A preliminary data release comprised around 90 million unique TCRs obtained from HLA-typed donors.

Concerning this clone itself: Antigen: not known.

Study-wide results and limits: Earlier results showed most TCR beta V segments being productive about 90% or about 30% of the time. When the data were analyzed later, several of the most significant clusters appeared to be linked to common viral pathogens.

Germline CDR1 is GTSNPN and CDR2 is SVGIG (reference sequence). The CDR3 consists of 14 residues. Trimming shortened V by 4 bases and J by 3 bases, and 16 bases separated the two germline ends. PCR amplification relied on 60 Vbeta primers (plus 13 Jbeta primers). Profiled with immunoSEQ multiplex PCR; TCRdb holds only in-frame clones, not every one. The profile shows over 110,000 clones, around 80% of them singletons. The sample taken for sequencing was PBMCs. The source of this sequence is a female donor in good health and CMV-seronegative. The V gene is TRBV30, the J gene TRBJ2-7; no clear D. The CDR3 sequence: CAWIDTDGYYEQYF. In DNA, the CDR3 is TGTGCCTGGATAGACACAGACGGATACTACGAGCAGTACTTC.